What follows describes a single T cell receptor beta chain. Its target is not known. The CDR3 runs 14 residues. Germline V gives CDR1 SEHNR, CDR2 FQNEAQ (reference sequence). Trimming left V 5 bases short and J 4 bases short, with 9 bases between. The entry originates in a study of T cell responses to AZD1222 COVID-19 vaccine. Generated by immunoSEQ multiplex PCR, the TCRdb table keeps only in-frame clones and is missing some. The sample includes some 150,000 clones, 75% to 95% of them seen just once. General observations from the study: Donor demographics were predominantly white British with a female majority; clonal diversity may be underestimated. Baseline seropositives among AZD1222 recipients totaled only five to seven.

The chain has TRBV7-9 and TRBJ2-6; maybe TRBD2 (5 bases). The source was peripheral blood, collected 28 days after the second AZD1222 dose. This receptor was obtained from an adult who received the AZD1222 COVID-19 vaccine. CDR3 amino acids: CASSPRGGANVLTF. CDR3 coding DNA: TGTGCCAGCAGCCCCCGCGGGGGGGCCAACGTCCTGACTTTC.